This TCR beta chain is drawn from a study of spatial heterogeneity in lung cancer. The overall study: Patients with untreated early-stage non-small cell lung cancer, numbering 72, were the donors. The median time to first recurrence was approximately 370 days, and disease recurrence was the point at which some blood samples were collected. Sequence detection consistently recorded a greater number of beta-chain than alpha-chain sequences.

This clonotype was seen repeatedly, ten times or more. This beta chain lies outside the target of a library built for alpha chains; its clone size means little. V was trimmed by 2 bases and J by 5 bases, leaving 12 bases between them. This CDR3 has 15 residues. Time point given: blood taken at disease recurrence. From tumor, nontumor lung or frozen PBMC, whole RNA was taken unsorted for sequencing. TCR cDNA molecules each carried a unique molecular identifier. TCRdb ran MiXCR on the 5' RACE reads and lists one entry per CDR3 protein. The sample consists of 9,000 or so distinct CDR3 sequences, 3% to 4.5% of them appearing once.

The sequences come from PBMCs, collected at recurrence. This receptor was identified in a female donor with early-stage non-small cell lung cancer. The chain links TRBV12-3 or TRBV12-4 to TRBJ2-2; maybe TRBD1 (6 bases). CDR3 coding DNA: TGTGCCAGCAGTTTAATACAGGGATATACCGGGGAGCTGTTTTTT. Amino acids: CASSLIQGYTGELFF.